A selection of T cell receptor beta chains follows, all from one sample in a study of T-cell reconstitution after alpha-beta-depleted transplantation in children. Using its own MiXCR run on the PCR reads, TCRdb lists one record per CDR3 protein. The sample carries some 600,000 distinct CDR3 sequences, roughly 13% recorded once. The source was PBMCs, mostly from graft donor cells, collected 360 days after TCRalphabeta/CD19-depleted stem cell transplant. The receptors were gathered from a male patient younger than 18 who had a stem cell transplant for acute myeloid leukemia, so the T cells may come from the graft donor. Both conserved end residues are part of each CDR3. Each record gives: D gene, V gene, J gene, clone size, CDR3 DNA, CDR3 protein. A D gene is named only where the DNA matches it firmly. Rows may omit the clone size; those that give it use once, few, many or a size class.

TRBD1	TRBV18	TRBJ2-7	.	TGTGCCAGCTCACCACTACCGGGACAGGGGGTCCACGAGCAGTACTTC	CASSPLPGQGVHEQYF
.	TRBV10-3	TRBJ2-3	.	TGTGCCATCAGTGAGGGAGGAAACACAGATACGCAGTATTTT	CAISEGGNTDTQYF
TRBD2	TRBV2	TRBJ2-6	few	TGTGCCAGCAGTGATCCTAGTACCTTTGAGCGGGAGAGCTCTGGGGCCAACGTCCTGACTTTC	CASSDPSTFERESSGANVLTF
.	TRBV5-1	TRBJ2-1	many	TGCGCCAGCAGCTGGAGCGCTTACAATGAGCAGTTCTTC	CASSWSAYNEQFF
.	TRBV28	TRBJ1-2	few	TGTGCCAGCAGAGACTCCCGGGGCTACACCTTC	CASRDSRGYTF
TRBD1	TRBV19	TRBJ1-5	few	TGTGCCAGTAGTCGGGATTCCGGGACAGTTAACAATCAGCCCCAGCATTTT	CASSRDSGTVNNQPQHF
TRBD1	TRBV25-1	TRBJ2-3	few	TGTGCCAGCGGGGGTAAATGGGCAGGGGGAATCACAGATACGCAGTATTTT	CASGGKWAGGITDTQYF
.	TRBV29-1	TRBJ1-5	.	TGCAGCGCCCGGGACGGCGGCAATCAGCCCCAGCATTTT	CSARDGGNQPQHF
.	TRBV9	TRBJ2-3	many	TGTGCCAGCAGCGTACCCAGGGAGGCCCTCACAGATACGCAGTATTTT	CASSVPREALTDTQYF
.	TRBV5-1	TRBJ2-1	.	TGCGCCAGCAGCTTGCAGGTGGGAGCATACAATGAGCAGTTCTTC	CASSLQVGAYNEQFF
.	TRBV27	TRBJ2-7	.	TGTGCCAGCAGTTTAGGGGGGTTCTGGTACTTC	CASSLGGFWYF
.	TRBV6-2/TRBV6-3	TRBJ2-1	few	TGTGCCAGCAGTGGGGTAGGTGAGCAGTTCTTC	CASSGVGEQFF
.	TRBV7-9	TRBJ2-3	.	TGTGCCAGCAGCTTTAGACGGGGCACAGATACGCAGTATTTT	CASSFRRGTDTQYF
TRBD1	TRBV7-2	TRBJ2-3	.	TGTGCCAGCAGCTTTACAGGGGAAGATACGCAGTATTTT	CASSFTGEDTQYF
.	TRBV11-2	TRBJ2-6	few	TGTGCCAGCAGCCCAAAAACCACGGGGGCCAACGTCCTGACTTTC	CASSPKTTGANVLTF